This T cell receptor (beta chain) was documented in a study of shared clonotypes between healthy human individuals. To note about this clone: The antigen is undetermined.

The ends were cut back, 5 bases at V and 5 bases at J, with 12 bases in the middle. There are 13 residues in the CDR3. Germline V gene lookup returns CDR1 LNHDA and CDR2 SQIVND (reference sequence). Regarding the study as a whole: Naive subsets usually exceeded memory subsets in estimated richness.

Original data processing: Junction-only immunoSEQ sequences carried no quality scores, so filtering differed. The table came from immunoSEQ multiplex PCR; TCRdb's copy has only in-frame clones and leaves some out. That table gives V, J and clone size, and the DNA gave D and trimming. Of hundreds of thousands of clones detected, approximately 95% appear once; the ten largest clones hold approximately 0.11%. CD45RO-negative cells were positively selected for CCR7, leaving out terminally differentiated effector memory CD45RA+ cells. Donation came from healthy HIV-negative adults that had no recent acute infections or vaccinations.

V usage is TRBV19 and J usage is TRBJ2-5, with D possibly being TRBD2 (5 bases). The receptor's source is a woman aged 25 to 39 in good health. Source material: naive CD8+ T cells sorted from blood. The CDR3 DNA follows: TGTGCCAGTAGTTTCGACGGGGAGGAGACCCAGTACTTC. It encodes CASSFDGEETQYF.